This TCR beta chain originates from a study of blood T cell repertoires in COVID-19. Study-wide background: Samples representing acute and convalescent COVID-19 were sourced from the United States, Italy and Spain. Nucleic acid was either cDNA or gDNA, and it came from T cells, B-cell-depleted T cells, or PBMCs.

V dropped 7 bases and J dropped 5; count of bases not matched to a gene: 10. The CDR3 extends over 14 amino acids. The V gene's germline CDR1 is MNHEY and CDR2 SVGAGI. In the original processing: How many nucleated cells were present was estimated from reference gene primer amplification. Here immunoSEQ multiplex PCR was the method, and the copy in TCRdb shows in-frame clones only, minus some. V and J calls and clone size follow that table, whereas D and trimming were derived from the DNA. The sample consists of about 260,000 clones, over 65% of them appearing once. This clone was seen more than once but under ten times.

The sample was peripheral blood. This chain links TRBV6-5 with TRBJ2-5, with 7 bases fitting TRBD1. The sequence derives from a man aged 55 to 70 who had recovered from COVID-19. CDR3 loop: CASKLVRGSETQYF. For the CDR3, the DNA is TGTGCCAGCAAGCTGGTCAGGGGGTCGGAGACCCAGTACTTC.